This TCR beta chain was retrieved from a study of OX40 agonist ivuxolimab in advanced cancers. Looking at the study overall: The treatment was a fully human IgG2 OX40 agonist, ivuxolimab. Partial responses were observed in three patients, of whom one had hepatocellular carcinoma and two had cutaneous melanoma.

CDR1 and CDR2 from the germline V gene are SGHTA and FQGTGA. This CDR3 spans 17 amino acids. The V end was cut by 2 bases, the J end by 6 bases, with 23 bases between. Method: immunoSEQ multiplex PCR; TCRdb's copy keeps in-frame clones and lacks some. The sample yields 45,000 to 55,000 clones, around 84% seen once. The origin of this receptor is an adult with an advanced solid tumor such as melanoma, head and neck, liver or kidney cancer. The chain carries TRBV7-3 and TRBJ2-7; tentatively, D is TRBD2 (6 bases). The sequences come from CD4+ or CD8+ T cells sorted from blood, collected in a trial of the OX40 agonist ivuxolimab. This CDR3 reads CASSLGGANLPGGEQYF. The CDR3 coding sequence is TGTGCCAGCAGCTTAGGAGGGGCAAACTTACCGGGCGGCGAGCAGTACTTC.